This entry describes one T cell receptor beta chain. It has no known antigen specificity. No per-base quality is available; no much larger clone lies one base away. Libraries came from the immunoSEQ multiplex PCR assay. The multiplex PCR relied on a mix of 60 forward primers for TCR Vbeta segments and 13 reverse primers for TCR Jbeta segments. Amplification of the CDR3 region of rearranged TCR beta genes was performed with a multiplex PCR assay on genomic DNA. Amplified TCR beta libraries were sequenced as 87-base-pair reads on the Illumina HiSeq System. Under the source paper's analysis protocol: A later analysis tallied tens of millions of unique TCR beta chains across the 550 to 850 repertoires, and some 12 million of those chains were shared by two or more donors. Raw reads were error-corrected and collapsed into unique sequences with a nearest-neighbor algorithm that merged closely related sequences to remove PCR and sequencing errors. CDR3 sequences were aligned to IMGT reference sequences to assign V, D and J gene segments. Each retained sequence needed at least a six-nucleotide match to both a V gene segment and a J gene segment. A rearrangement counted as productive if the CDR3 had no stop codons and remained in frame with V and J, and every other rearrangement counted as non-productive. CDR3 was defined according to IMGT convention as the region running from the second conserved V-encoded cysteine to the conserved J-encoded phenylalanine. The earlier analysis of a few hundred of the donors excluded any sequence lacking an unambiguous match to a single V gene segment. In an earlier analysis of approximately 500 of the donors, a V segment was called functional when productive rearrangements were above 56.7%, and segregating when the standard deviation between donors exceeded 5%. A statistical classification framework was developed to diagnose cytomegalovirus status using the catalog of TCR beta chain sequences. In a later analysis, TCR nucleotide sequences were compared against IMGT/GENE-DB human TR gene sequences so that V and J genes could be assigned. The TCRdist pipeline was used in a later analysis to assign CDR3 sequences and most-parsimonious VDJ recombination scenarios. In a later analysis, every TCR beta chain was defined by the combination of its CDR3 amino acid sequence and its V-gene family, and reads without a unique V-gene family were dropped. A later analysis removed several hundred highly shared, low-generation-probability nucleotide sequences to deal with suspected cross-contamination and a sequencing artifact. A later analysis calculated a clonal expansion index for each public chain from normalized within-repertoire ranks of inferred template counts. In a later analysis, generation probabilities were computed with a VDJ recombination model fitted to out-of-frame rearrangements, and the resulting probabilities were checked against IGoR. A later analysis scored TCR-TCR, TCR-HLA and TCR-CMV co-occurrence with hypergeometric tests, applying a repertoire-size bias correction to TCR pairs. A later analysis estimated false discovery rates by permuting HLA or CMV assignments 20 times. A later analysis grouped co-occurring TCRs with DBSCAN, adding TCRdist sequence similarity when clustering within HLA-allele-positive subsets. Co-occurrence clustering excluded repertoires with fewer than 30,000 or more than 120,000 public chains, plus five with anomalous nucleotide sharing. What TCRdb holds here is the immuneACCESS table cut down to in-frame rearrangements. Part of the clones is not present; checked against another copy, under half of the missing clones reflect an unresolved V gene, and the others are unexplained. V, J and clone size were drawn from that table, and D and trimming were deduced from the DNA. The sample table contains 300,000 or so clones; only one count was recorded for around four fifths of them. The leading ten clones occupy 1.5% to 2.5% of the sample.

The cohort comprised more than 550 healthy bone marrow donors. At the time of sampling, all cohort members were nominally healthy, though unrecorded immune exposures were likely present. The donor was CMV seropositive and was included in the group of 250 to 300 seropositive cohort members. Each donor provided a peripheral blood sample, and peripheral blood mononuclear cells were used for TCR beta sequencing. The Qiagen DNeasy Blood Extraction Kit was used to extract genomic DNA from the blood cell samples. This sample was included in a study of cytomegalovirus exposure and HLA in healthy donors (dated 2017 in TCRdb). Broadly, across the study: An earlier analysis of around 600 of the donors reported approximately 300 Gb of sequence data and some 120 million unique TCR beta sequences from 150 million to 200 million T cells. An early release covering 550 to 700 HLA-typed donors comprised 250 to 350 gigabases of sequencing data and approximately 80 million unique TCR sequences. Of the roughly 390 genotyped donors, 65% to 90% fell in the genetic ancestry cluster associated with self-reported Caucasian donors. The study aimed to test whether signatures of past pathogen exposure could be identified by cataloging public T cell receptors. The study used immunosequencing to profile the T cell repertoires of under 700 subjects and linked those repertoires to cytomegalovirus serostatus. In addition to the first cohort of hundreds of subjects, a separate validation cohort of over 90 different subjects was used. The study combined high-throughput TCR immunosequencing, statistical association of individual TCRs with disease status, and machine learning to predict cytomegalovirus infection status. To study patterns of TCR occurrence, a later analysis re-analyzed previously published TCR beta repertoires from hundreds of donors and added high-resolution HLA genotyping. The later analysis used no new phenotypic data to find candidate immune exposures, relying instead on TCR beta sequences and their occurrence across donors. To decide whether each TCR beta V gene segment behaved as functional or pseudogenic, an earlier analysis of fewer than 750 of the donors relied on high-throughput TCR beta sequencing. Donor age, sex, ethnicity and CMV serostatus were collected together with the repertoire data. In a later genetic analysis, genome-wide SNP genotypes for 398 of the 666 donors were used, and that subset was treated as a discovery cohort. Every repertoire in the discovery cohort had been generated on one and the same sequencing platform. Class I and class II HLA loci were covered by the typing at four-digit resolution. The number of donors typed differed by locus, with 629-630 for A, B, C, DRB1 and DQB1, over 500 for DQA1, over 600 for DPA1, and some 470 for DPB1. A handful of DR-DQ haplotypes were handled as single units for association and clustering because linkage in the cohort was strong. Among over 350 genotyped donors of the cohort, an average of around 240,000 unique TCR beta nucleotide sequences were sequenced per donor, around 18% of them non-productive. Findings and caveats that apply to the study as a whole: Because the 87-base-pair reads could not distinguish some IMGT-functional V segments, including TRBV6-2 and TRBV6-3, those segments were excluded. A later genetic analysis associated a missense DCLRE1C variant with V-gene and J-gene trimming of TCR beta chains, and an independent cohort replicated the association. In a later analysis, most CMV-associated TCR beta chains were found to appear HLA-restricted, with HLA associations seemingly driven largely by CMV exposure. Compared with equally common non-associated chains, HLA-associated TCR beta chains in a later analysis were more clonally expanded and had lower generation probabilities. The authors suggested that the approach could potentially be generalized to other disease states and immunological phenotypes. A further reported finding was that TCR beta sequences accurately predicted the HLA-A and HLA-B alleles for most subjects in the first cohort. Linkage disequilibrium might explain the correlated functional status among segregating V segments, but an unknown experimental factor could not be ruled out. Presence/absence analyses assumed roughly uniform sequencing depth across donors, an assumption that may not hold. In a later analysis, around 15,000 TCR beta sequences were associated with specific HLA alleles at a false discovery rate of 0.05. The classifier was reported to diagnose cytomegalovirus status with high specificity and sensitivity in both the original and validation cohorts. The study listed 170 or so TCR beta chains as associated with cytomegalovirus. Approximately 18 rarely observed V segments, including chromosome 9 orphons, were excluded from the earlier analysis of several hundred of the donors because counts were too low. In a later genetic analysis, fewer N-insertions in productive TCRs were reported among donors in an Asian-associated ancestry cluster than the approximately 670-donor mean. While some public TCRs were present in many individuals, most TCR sequences turned up only very rarely across donors. The only immune exposure information available for the cohort was CMV serostatus. An earlier analysis of around 540 of the donors showed that most TCR beta V segments appeared in productive rearrangements either about 90% or about 30% of the time, which broadly matched IMGT annotations. In a later analysis, the rate of TCR association differed among HLA loci, with DRB1 alleles having the most associated TCRs and HLA-C alleles having the fewest. In a later analysis, several top co-occurrence clusters were reported to appear linked to parvovirus B19, influenza, CMV and Epstein-Barr virus. Because HLA typing was unavailable for some donors at each locus, only the typed subset was used in association tests. This cohort had only TCR beta chains sequenced, and the lack of alpha or paired-chain data limited which features could be detected. A few of the identified cytomegalovirus-associated TCR beta chains were confirmed in vitro to be specific for cytomegalovirus antigens. A cluster of highly shared sequence variants was judged likely to represent a technical artifact of the sequencing pipeline. When HLA alleles, especially DR and DQ, strongly co-occurred, attributing TCR associations to individual alleles was difficult.

In the germline V gene (reference sequence), CDR1 corresponds to LNHDA and CDR2 to SQIVND. The CDR3 has 15 amino acids, counting the end cysteine and phenylalanine. Solely the CDR3 DNA is kept, with 45 bases framed from the first base. Trimming leaves V shorter by 3 bases and J shorter by 5 bases, with the junction holding 8 bases beyond the gene matches. The clonotype comes from a woman aged 40 to 50 in good health and CMV-seropositive. Sequenced sample: PBMCs. The rearranged segments are TRBV19 and TRBJ1-1, with TRBD1 identical over 8 junction bases. For the CDR3, the sequence is CASSIQGAKGTEAFF. The DNA is TGTGCCAGTAGTATCCAGGGGGCAAAGGGGACTGAAGCTTTCTTT. When the CDR3 is completed using the reference TRBV19 and TRBJ1-1 genes on either side, the full variable domain is DGGITQSPKYLFRKEGQNVTLSCEQNLNHDAMYWYRQDPGQGLRLIYYSQIVNDFQKGDIAEGYSVSREKKESFPLTVTSAQKNPTAFYLCASSIQGAKGTEAFFGQGTRLTVV.